This TCR beta chain was captured in a study of blood T cell repertoires in COVID-19. The germline V gene encodes CDR1 SQVTM and CDR2 ANQGSEA. The V and J ends lost 4 bases and 1 base respectively, with 10 bases between them. This CDR3 contains 13 residues. Original processing notes: Using reference gene primer amplification, nucleated cell counts were estimated. Assay used: immunoSEQ multiplex PCR; TCRdb lists only in-frame clones, some missing. The V and J calls and the clone size are those of that table, but D and trimming were determined from the DNA. The sample consists of about 310,000 clones, over 75% of them appearing once.

The sequence was collected from a man in his forties or fifties with active or convalescent COVID-19. This chain uses TRBV29-1 with TRBJ1-1; no definite D call. Sequenced sample: peripheral blood. The DNA for the CDR3 is TGCAGCGTTGTAAGGCGGGCGAACACTGAAGCTTTCTTT. Residues: CSVVRRANTEAFF.